One and the same sample provided the 30 T cell receptor beta chains below, sequenced in a study of cytomegalovirus exposure and HLA in healthy donors. Primers: 60 Vbeta forward and 13 Jbeta reverse. Assay: immunoSEQ multiplex PCR; the TCRdb copy retains only in-frame clones and omits some. Here the sample spans 100,000 to 150,000 clones, 80% being singletons. What was sequenced was PBMCs. These receptors all come from a young man in good health and CMV-seropositive.

The V call is TRBV7-9, the J call TRBJ1-1, with D perhaps TRBD1 (5 bases). Germline CDR1 and CDR2: SEHNR and FQNEAQ (reference sequence). V dropped 4 bases and J dropped 3 bases, with 12 bases sitting between them. This CDR3 has 14 residues. The CDR3 reads CASSWGGGHTEAFF. In nucleotides, the CDR3 is TGTGCCAGCAGCTGGGGGGGAGGTCACACTGAAGCTTTCTTT.

This sequence joins TRBV19 and TRBJ1-6; D possibly corresponds to TRBD1 (5 bases). The V gene lost 3 bases and the J gene lost 8 bases, with 14 bases spanning the gap. The CDR3 runs to 15 residues. Germline V gene sequence: CDR1 LNHDA, CDR2 SQIVND (reference sequence). CDR3 in DNA: TGTGCCAGTAGTATGGGACGGGGAGGTGATTCACCCCTCCACTTT. Translated: CASSMGRGGDSPLHF.

J is TRBJ1-2 and V is TRBV29-1; perhaps TRBD1 as D (5 bases). The CDR3 consists of 15 residues. CDR1 is SQVTM and CDR2 is ANQGSEA in the germline V gene. Between the trimmed V and J ends, which lost 6 bases and 3 bases, there was a span of 20 bases. CDR3: CSVRRGSGLDYGYTF. CDR3 nucleotide sequence: TGCAGCGTCCGAAGGGGTTCAGGGTTAGACTATGGCTACACCTTC.

This clone was observed once. The chain couples TRBV4-1 to TRBJ2-5, with D maybe TRBD1 (6 bases). CDR3 length equals 16 residues. Germline V gives CDR1 MGHRA, CDR2 YSYEKL. Trimming removed 0 bases from V and 4 bases from J, with 15 bases in between. This chain's CDR3 is CASSQERTGTLETQYF. As DNA, the CDR3 is TGCGCCAGCAGCCAAGAACGTACAGGGACGCTAGAGACCCAGTACTTC.

The rearrangement joins TRBV11-1 to TRBJ1-1; D is perhaps TRBD1 (5 bases). Germline V gene lookup returns CDR1 SGHAT and CDR2 FQDESV (reference sequence). Trimming left V 1 base short and J 0 bases short, with 12 bases between. The CDR3 totals 16 residues. CDR3 in amino acids: CASSLGAGLMNTEAFF. The CDR3 nucleotides are TGTGCCAGCAGCTTAGGTGCAGGGTTGATGAACACTGAAGCTTTCTTT.

This chain joins TRBV7-3 and TRBJ2-3; TRBD1 aligns across 9 bases. The junction had 4 bases not matched to a gene; V was cut back by 5 bases and J by 4 bases. The CDR3 sequence is 14 residues long. The germline gives CDR1 SGHTA, CDR2 FQGTGA. CDR3: CASSPDRGADTQYF. CDR3 bases: TGTGCCAGCAGCCCGGACAGGGGAGCAGATACGCAGTATTTT.

The chain recombines TRBV11-1 with TRBJ1-1, with a tentative D call TRBD1 (6 bases). The germline V and J ends were trimmed by 4 bases and 8 bases, with 14 bases remaining between them. This CDR3 spans 13 amino acids. The germline V gene has CDR1 SGHAT and CDR2 FQDESV (reference sequence). The CDR3 sequence is CASSSWTAVEAFF. The DNA for the CDR3 is TGTGCCAGCAGCTCATGGACAGCAGTAGAAGCTTTCTTT. Combining the CDR3 with reference TRBV11-1 and TRBJ1-1 gives the whole variable domain EAEVAQSPRYKITEKSQAVAFWCDPISGHATLYWYRQILGQGPELLVQFQDESVVDDSQLPKDRFSAERLKGVDSTLKIQPAELGDSAMYLCASSSWTAVEAFFGQGTRLTVV.

The rearrangement joins TRBV10-3 to TRBJ2-1; 10 bases are a match to TRBD2. The CDR3 totals 15 residues. CDR1 and CDR2 from the germline V gene are ENHRY and SYGVKD. The ends lost 4 bases at V and 6 bases at J; junction bases unmatched: 6. The CDR3 protein is CAISASGGQINEQFF. CDR3 sequence (DNA): TGTGCCATCAGTGCTAGCGGGGGACAGATCAATGAGCAGTTCTTC.

This clone showed up just a few times. The rearrangement joins TRBV7-9 to TRBJ2-5; TRBD2 might be the D (6 bases). CDR1 and CDR2 from the germline V gene are SEHNR and FQNEAQ (reference sequence). The CDR3 runs to 14 residues. Trimming took 2 bases from V and 2 from J, leaving 9 bases between them. The CDR3: CASSLLRGQETQYF. The CDR3 DNA is TGTGCCAGCAGCTTATTACGGGGGCAAGAGACCCAGTACTTC.

The chain couples TRBV18 to TRBJ2-7, with 9 bases fitting TRBD2. This CDR3 comprises 17 residues. CDR1 is KGHSH and CDR2 is LQKENI in the germline V gene. V was clipped by 0 bases and J by 7 bases; unmatched bases: 13. CDR3 DNA sequence: TGTGCCAGCTCACCACCGTATACAGCGGGGGGCCCGGGGGAGCAGTACTTC. Translated, it gives CASSPPYTAGGPGEQYF.

This chain links TRBV4-1 with TRBJ2-5, with a tentative D call TRBD2 (7 bases). Germline V gene sequence: CDR1 MGHRA, CDR2 YSYEKL. Trimming removed 4 bases from V and 5 bases from J, with 23 bases in between. The CDR3 has 17 residues. The CDR3 DNA sequence: TGCGCCAGCAGCCCAAGGGCCCTAGGGGGGGGGCGGGAGACCCAGTACTTC. It translates to CASSPRALGGGRETQYF.

V is TRBV5-6 and J is TRBJ2-1; tentative D call: TRBD2 (7 bases). Trimming removed 2 bases from V and 7 bases from J, with 13 bases in between. There are 14 residues in the CDR3. Per germline, CDR1 SGHDT and CDR2 YYEEEE. CDR3 in amino acids: CASSFWGGLNEQFF. The CDR3 DNA reads as TGTGCCAGCAGCTTTTGGGGGGGCCTGAATGAGCAGTTCTTC.

This sequence joins TRBV6-6 and TRBJ2-1, with TRBD1 identical over 7 bases. V shed 2 bases, J shed 6 bases, and the junction held 4 bases outside the gene matches. This CDR3 is built from 14 residues. CDR1 and CDR2 (germline): MNHNY, SVGAGI (reference sequence). This CDR3 is CASSYMAGGNEQFF. CDR3 nucleotide sequence: TGTGCCAGCAGTTACATGGCAGGGGGCAATGAGCAGTTCTTC.

The CDR3 nucleotides are TGTGCCTGGAGTGTACGGGTCGGTTCTGGCTACACCTTC. Translating gives CAWSVRVGSGYTF. V usage is TRBV30 and J usage is TRBJ1-2; no clear D gene. The V gene lost 0 bases and the J gene lost 7 bases, with 12 bases spanning the gap. This CDR3 region has 13 residues. Germline V gene lookup returns CDR1 GTSNPN and CDR2 SVGIG (reference sequence). The variable domain in full, with the rest retrieved from reference TRBV30 and TRBJ1-2, is SQTIHQWPATLVQPVGSPLSLECTVEGTSNPNLYWYRQAAGRGLQLLFYSVGIGQISSEVPQNLSASRPQDRQFILSSKKLLLSDSGFYLCAWSVRVGSGYTFGSGTRLTVV.

This clone has just a few counts. J is TRBJ2-6 and V is TRBV18; D unresolved. V was clipped by 6 bases and J by 0 bases, with 15 bases between them. The CDR3 is made up of 17 amino acids. CDR1 KGHSH and CDR2 LQKENI come from the germline V gene. The CDR3 DNA is TGTGCCAGCTCCCTCTACGCCTACAGCTCTGGGGCCAACGTCCTGACTTTC. It yields the protein CASSLYAYSSGANVLTF.

This clone was recorded once. The chain is built from TRBV6-1 and TRBJ2-7; the match to TRBD1 covers 10 bases. After removal of 2 bases from V and 4 bases from J, the junction contained 8 bases not matched to a gene. This CDR3 has 16 residues. The V gene's germline CDR1 is MNHNS and CDR2 SASEGT. CDR3 DNA sequence: TGTGCCAGCAGTGAAAAGACAGGGGGCCTTCAGTACGAGCAGTACTTC. Residues: CASSEKTGGLQYEQYF.

This clone was detected once. CDR3 in amino acids: CASSAGQRYGYTF. The CDR3 region has the DNA TGTGCCAGCAGTGCAGGACAGCGCTATGGCTACACCTTC. The chain recombines TRBV6-1 with TRBJ1-2, with a tentative D call TRBD1 (6 bases). This CDR3 region has 13 residues. Germline CDR1 reads MNHNS; CDR2 reads SASEGT. V was cut by 4 bases and J by 4 bases, with 10 bases left in between.

The chain combines TRBV6-5 with TRBJ1-6; maybe TRBD1 (5 bases). The V and J ends lost 6 bases and 10 bases respectively, with 16 bases between them. Looked up from germline, CDR1 is MNHEY and CDR2 is SVGAGI. CDR3 length: 14 residues. Written as DNA, the CDR3 is TGTGCCAGCAGCGCCAAGGGGTTCGGCTCACCCCTCCACTTT. Translation gives CASSAKGFGSPLHF.

This chain connects TRBV9 to TRBJ1-1, with D tentatively TRBD1 (6 bases). Per the germline V gene, CDR1 is SGDLS and CDR2 is YYNGEE. The CDR3 runs to 15 residues. V lost 0 bases to trimming and J lost 1 base, with 10 bases between them. The CDR3 coding sequence is TGTGCCAGCAGCGTAGAGCAGGGGACGAACACTGAAGCTTTCTTT. This codes for CASSVEQGTNTEAFF.

This chain joins TRBV5-1 and TRBJ1-1; the D gene is possibly TRBD1 (6 bases). V was trimmed by 2 bases and J by 4 bases, leaving 12 bases between them. The germline CDR1 and CDR2 sequences are SGHRS and YFSETQ. This CDR3 is built from 14 residues. DNA for the CDR3: TGCGCCAGCAGCTTACAGGGAATGAGCACTGAAGCTTTCTTT. Amino acid sequence: CASSLQGMSTEAFF.

The chain carries TRBV2 and TRBJ2-3; D unclear. In germline, CDR1 is SNHLY, CDR2 FYNNEI. Trimming removed 0 bases at V and 3 bases at J, with 4 bases between. The CDR3 consists of 13 residues. The CDR3 DNA sequence: TGTGCCAGCAGTGAAGCCGGGACAGATACGCAGTATTTT. It is translated as CASSEAGTDTQYF.

Concerning this clone itself: Other DNA sequences in this sample translate to the same CDR3. J is TRBJ2-7 and V is TRBV7-6, with 9 positions matching TRBD1. The CDR3 spans 14 residues. Per the germline V gene, CDR1 is SGHVS and CDR2 is FNYEAQ. With V trimmed by 5 bases and J by 1 base, 3 bases remained unmatched. The CDR3 spells CASSRQGDSYEQYF. CDR3 in DNA: TGTGCCAGCAGCCGACAGGGGGATTCCTACGAGCAGTACTTC.

This chain links TRBV6-1 with TRBJ2-7, with a possible D match to TRBD1 (6 bases). CDR1 and CDR2 (germline): MNHNS, SASEGT. V was cut by 8 bases and J by 1 base, with 15 bases left in between. This CDR3 spans 14 amino acids. The CDR3 sequence: CASPKPGESYEQYF. In DNA form, the CDR3 reads TGTGCCAGCCCGAAACCAGGGGAATCCTACGAGCAGTACTTC.

Remarks on this clone: This same CDR3 is encoded by further DNA sequences in the sample. The genes are TRBV5-4 and TRBJ2-3; D is unresolved. Germline CDR1 SGHNT, CDR2 YYREEE (reference sequence). This CDR3 is built from 13 residues. Trimming cost V 0 bases and J 5 bases, with 7 bases left between them. This CDR3 is CASSLERGDTQYF. The CDR3 DNA follows: TGTGCCAGCAGCTTGGAGCGAGGAGATACGCAGTATTTT.

The V and J genes are TRBV10-3 and TRBJ1-4, with 8 bases fitting TRBD1. V lost 4 bases and J lost 4; bases outside the gene matches: 11. Germline-derived CDR1 and CDR2 are ENHRY and SYGVKD. This CDR3 contains 17 residues. The CDR3: CAISADRGLTDNEKLFF. DNA of the CDR3: TGTGCCATCAGTGCTGACAGGGGACTCACCGATAATGAAAAACTGTTTTTT.

There are a few counts of this clone. The chain employs TRBV5-6 and TRBJ1-1; 7 nucleotides align to TRBD1. Per the germline V gene, CDR1 is SGHDT and CDR2 is YYEEEE. Trimming at V came to 1 base and at J to 1 base, leaving 4 bases not matched to a gene. This CDR3 region has 15 residues. CDR3: CASSLRQGTNTEAFF. In DNA, the CDR3 is TGTGCCAGCAGCTTGCGACAGGGAACGAACACTGAAGCTTTCTTT.

This clone was seen a single time. The rearrangement links TRBV9 to TRBJ2-5, with no clear D. V was cut by 3 bases and J by 5 bases, with 11 bases left in between. The CDR3 is 13 amino acids. Germline CDR1 SGDLS, CDR2 YYNGEE. The CDR3 nucleotides read TGTGCCAGCAGCGCCCTACCGTGGGAGACCCAGTACTTC. Translated: CASSALPWETQYF.

V and J are TRBV21-1 and TRBJ1-2. TRBV21-1 is a pseudogene locus. The CDR3 spans 14 residues. The CDR3, as DNA: TGTGCCAGCAGCATGGAGCGTGCGGGCTATGGCTACACCTTC. Residues: CASSMERAGYGYTF.

Notes on this clone: At the DNA level, this CDR3 is encoded by other sequences in the same sample as well. V and J are TRBV7-6 and TRBJ2-7, with a possible D match to TRBD2 (5 bases). From germline, CDR1 is SGHVS and CDR2 FNYEAQ. This CDR3 has 14 residues. Trimming pared 2 bases from V and 6 bases from J, leaving 14 bases between. The CDR3 DNA sequence: TGTGCCAGCAGCTTATACAATACGGGGATCGAGCAGTACTTC. It yields the protein CASSLYNTGIEQYF.

This clone occurred once. This chain links TRBV10-3 with TRBJ2-7; 8 bases map to TRBD1. Losses at the gene ends were 5 bases for V and 1 base for J; bases not matched to a gene: 4. The CDR3 runs to 14 residues. The germline V gene has CDR1 ENHRY and CDR2 SYGVKD. CDR3 in amino acids: CAISLGQGSYEQYF. The CDR3 bases are TGTGCCATCAGTTTAGGACAGGGATCCTACGAGCAGTACTTC.